This TCR beta chain was recorded in a study of blood T cells in healthy people across ages. General observations from the study: It was held that the diversity estimates obtained from one million T cells were underestimates.

For the second PCR, which ran for 7 to 11 cycles, a sample-barcoded 5' primer and a J-beta primer mix were used. Each CDR3 protein gets one entry after TCRdb re-called the 5' RACE reads with MiXCR. This sample yields approximately 1.5 million distinct CDR3 sequences, of which roughly a third are seen a single time; around 10% belongs to the top ten. Of note for this clonotype: Antigen: not known.

Drawn from each donor were roughly 10 milliliters of peripheral blood. The germline V gene has CDR1 MNHEY and CDR2 SMNVEV (reference sequence). Trimming removed 5 bases from V and 7 bases from J; junction bases left unmatched: 7. CDR3 length: 13 amino acids. The sequencing input was blood. V and J are TRBV27 and TRBJ1-1, with 7 positions matching TRBD1. The receptor comes from a woman in her twenties or thirties in good health. CDR3 bases: TGTGCCAGCAGTCTGGGACAGAAGGATGAAGCTTTCTTT. Its protein product is CASSLGQKDEAFF.